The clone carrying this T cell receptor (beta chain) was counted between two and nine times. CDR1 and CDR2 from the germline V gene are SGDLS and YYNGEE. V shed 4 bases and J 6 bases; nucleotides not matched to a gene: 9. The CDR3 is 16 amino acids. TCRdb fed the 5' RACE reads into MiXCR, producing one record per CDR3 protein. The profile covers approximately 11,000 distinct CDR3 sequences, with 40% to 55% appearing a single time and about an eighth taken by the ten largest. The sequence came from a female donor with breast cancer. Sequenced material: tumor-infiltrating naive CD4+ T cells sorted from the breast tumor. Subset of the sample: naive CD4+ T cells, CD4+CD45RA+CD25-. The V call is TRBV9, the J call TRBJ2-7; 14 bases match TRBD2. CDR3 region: CASSPWGTSGSAEQYF. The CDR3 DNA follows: TGTGCCAGCAGCCCTTGGGGGACTAGCGGGAGTGCCGAGCAGTACTTC.